The T cell receptor beta chain under discussion was sequenced for a study of blood T cell repertoires in COVID-19. CDR3 size: 15 residues. With 4 bases clipped from V and 4 bases from J, the junction kept 9 bases outside the gene matches. Germline V gene data show CDR1 as SGHRS and CDR2 as YFSETQ. Generated by immunoSEQ multiplex PCR, the TCRdb table keeps only in-frame clones and is missing some. Of some 400,000 clones listed, about 87% are singletons. This clone is a singleton in its sample. For recovered donors of Cohort 3, there were two negative PCRs, clearance, or symptom resolution. The material sequenced was PBMCs or T cells enriched from blood (not recorded which). The sequence was obtained from a man aged 25 to 45 who had recovered from COVID-19. The chain has TRBV5-1 and TRBJ2-5; the match to TRBD1 covers 8 bases. DNA of the CDR3: TGCGCCAGCAGCACGAGACAGGGGATCGGAGAGACCCAGTACTTC. Its protein product is CASSTRQGIGETQYF.